The clone carrying this TCR beta chain showed up just a few times. Its antigen is unidentified. The sample is drawn from a study of Ad26.COV2.S vaccination and SARS-CoV-2 variants. Findings of the study overall: Post-vaccination spike-specific CD8+ and CD4+ T cell responses reportedly had substantial breadth. TCR breadth and depth estimates may have understated total T cell responses. Comparable non-spike TCR breadth was observed in vaccine and placebo recipients.

Treatment specified: some 19 received Ad26.COV2.S at low or high dose, single or two shots; about 5 received placebo; per-sample allocation not given. Day 63 following the first vaccine or placebo injection was when the samples were taken. Measured with immunoSEQ multiplex PCR; TCRdb has only the in-frame clones, and not every one. The sample has around 250,000 clones, around 85% seen once. The germline CDR1 and CDR2 sequences are GTSNPN and SVGIG (reference sequence). The CDR3 consists of 16 residues. The V gene end was trimmed by 4 bases and the J gene end by 4 bases; junction bases not matched to a gene: 13.

This clonotype originated in a person between 18 and 60 years old who received the Ad26.COV2.S COVID-19 vaccine or a placebo. Sequencing was performed on peripheral blood, taken in a trial of Ad26.COV2.S vaccine versus placebo. The chain couples TRBV30 to TRBJ1-2; TRBD1 aligns across 9 bases. The CDR3 DNA is TGTGCCTGGACCTTACCCGGGACAGGGTATGCCTATGGCTACACCTTC. This codes for CAWTLPGTGYAYGYTF.